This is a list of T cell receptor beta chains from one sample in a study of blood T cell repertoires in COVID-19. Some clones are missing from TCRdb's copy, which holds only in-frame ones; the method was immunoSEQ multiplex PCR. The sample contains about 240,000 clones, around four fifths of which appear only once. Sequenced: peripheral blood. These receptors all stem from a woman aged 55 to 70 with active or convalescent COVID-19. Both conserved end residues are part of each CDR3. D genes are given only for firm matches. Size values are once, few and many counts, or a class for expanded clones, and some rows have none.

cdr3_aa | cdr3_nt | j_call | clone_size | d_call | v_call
CASSLWDRSTTNEKLFF | TGTGCCAGCAGCCTCTGGGACAGGTCTACAACTAATGAAAAACTGTTTTTT | TRBJ1-4 | - | TRBD1 | TRBV7-8
CASSAEPRVEGTF | TGTGCCAGCAGTGCGGAACCCAGGGTGGAAGGCACCTTC | TRBJ1-2 | - | - | TRBV28
CASRQDVGVAFF | TGTGCCAGCAGACAAGACGTGGGAGTAGCTTTCTTT | TRBJ1-1 | - | - | TRBV2
CASSTSGQGGNTIYF | TGCGCCAGCAGCACCTCGGGACAGGGGGGAAACACCATATATTTT | TRBJ1-3 | - | TRBD1 | TRBV5-1
CAVRGRGLIGYTF | TGTGCCGTCCGAGGCAGGGGGCTGATTGGCTACACCTTC | TRBJ1-2 | few | TRBD1 | TRBV2
CASSSRTGGFTGYTF | TGTGCCAGCAGTTCCCGGACAGGGGGCTTTACTGGCTACACCTTC | TRBJ1-2 | - | TRBD1 | TRBV6-5
CSVGLAGNTGELFF | TGCAGCGTTGGACTAGCGGGGAACACCGGGGAGCTGTTTTTT | TRBJ2-2 | - | TRBD2 | TRBV29-1
CASSPPQGQETQYF | TGTGCCAGCAGTCCCCCACAGGGGCAAGAGACCCAGTACTTC | TRBJ2-5 | - | TRBD1 | TRBV28
CASSALGTGITNTEAFF | TGTGCCAGCAGTGCGCTGGGGACAGGGATTACGAACACTGAAGCTTTCTTT | TRBJ1-1 | - | TRBD1 | TRBV2
CASSKQGTPSTDTQYF | TGTGCCAGCAGCAAGCAGGGGACGCCTAGCACAGATACGCAGTATTTT | TRBJ2-3 | - | - | TRBV21-1
CACGLDSGNTIYF | TGTGCCTGTGGTTTAGACTCTGGAAACACCATATATTTT | TRBJ1-3 | - | - | TRBV25-1
CASSPGQGVSLRGYTF | TGTGCCAGCAGCCCGGGACAGGGGGTTTCCCTGAGGGGCTACACCTTC | TRBJ1-2 | - | TRBD1 | TRBV28
CASTLTGRTANSPLHF | TGTGCCAGTACTCTAACGGGAAGGACAGCCAATTCACCCCTCCACTTT | TRBJ1-6 | few | - | TRBV19
CASSLAGTSADTQYF | TGTGCCAGCAGCTTAGCGGGGACTAGCGCCGATACGCAGTATTTT | TRBJ2-3 | - | TRBD2 | TRBV7-9
CASSLYQGVNTEAFF | TGTGCCAGCAGCTTGTATCAGGGGGTGAACACTGAAGCTTTCTTT | TRBJ1-1 | - | TRBD1 | TRBV5-8
CASSIIWDRGPNQPQHF | TGTGCCAGTAGTATTATATGGGACAGGGGGCCTAATCAGCCCCAGCATTTT | TRBJ1-5 | - | TRBD1 | TRBV19
CASRRGPQETQYF | TGTGCCAGCAGGCGGGGGCCACAAGAGACCCAGTACTTC | TRBJ2-5 | - | - | TRBV2
CASSLFPGQGFGYTF | TGTGCCAGCAGCCTTTTTCCGGGACAGGGATTTGGCTACACCTTC | TRBJ1-2 | once | TRBD1 | TRBV7-3
CASSQDTQYYGYTF | TGTGCCAGCAGCCAAGATACACAGTACTATGGCTACACCTTC | TRBJ1-2 | - | - | TRBV3-1/TRBV3-2
CASSRTGRVAFF | TGTGCCAGCAGTCGGACAGGGAGGGTGGCTTTCTTT | TRBJ1-1 | few | TRBD1 | TRBV6-5
CASSQLTAYNEKLFF | TGTGCCAGCAGCCAGCTGACAGCTTATAATGAAAAACTGTTTTTT | TRBJ1-4 | - | - | TRBV14
CASSQAPSSSYEQYF | TGTGCCAGCAGCCAAGCCCCTAGTTCGTCCTACGAGCAGTACTTC | TRBJ2-7 | - | - | TRBV3-1/TRBV3-2
CASSFGWIRSNTGELFF | TGTGCCAGCAGCTTCGGGTGGATTAGGTCGAACACCGGGGAGCTGTTTTTT | TRBJ2-2 | once | - | TRBV5-4
CASGPRLGGGHSPLHF | TGTGCCAGCGGCCCCCGGTTAGGGGGGGGTCATTCACCCCTCCACTTT | TRBJ1-6 | - | - | TRBV27
CASSQVLGTQYF | TGCGCCAGCAGCCAAGTTCTAGGGACCCAGTACTTC | TRBJ2-5 | few | - | TRBV4-1
CASSLEGGLPGNTIYF | TGTGCCAGCAGCTTAGAGGGGGGGTTGCCCGGAAACACCATATATTTT | TRBJ1-3 | - | - | TRBV7-8
CASTKQGRSDEQFF | TGCGCCAGCACCAAACAGGGGAGGTCGGATGAGCAGTTCTTC | TRBJ2-1 | - | - | TRBV5-1
CASSPSSGASDYGYTF | TGTGCCAGCTCACCCTCTTCAGGGGCCAGCGACTATGGCTACACCTTC | TRBJ1-2 | - | - | TRBV18
CASSPLTGGIPTGELFF | TGTGCCAGCAGCCCATTGACAGGGGGTATTCCGACCGGGGAGCTGTTTTTT | TRBJ2-2 | few | TRBD1 | TRBV9
CASSRLIYRDRGRAGELFF | TGCGCCAGCAGCCGCCTGATATACCGGGACAGGGGGCGCGCCGGGGAGCTGTTTTTT | TRBJ2-2 | - | TRBD1 | TRBV4-1
CATSTQGAPIHTGELFF | TGTGCCACCAGCACCCAGGGGGCCCCCATCCACACCGGGGAGCTGTTTTTT | TRBJ2-2 | - | TRBD1 | TRBV15
CASSPGGRGPSYEQYF | TGTGCCAGCAGCCCGGGGGGGAGGGGGCCCTCCTACGAGCAGTACTTC | TRBJ2-7 | - | - | TRBV7-9
CASSTITDSGNTIYF | TGTGCCAGCAGCACGATAACTGACTCTGGAAACACCATATATTTT | TRBJ1-3 | - | - | TRBV5-6
CASSMASGGQETQYF | TGCGCCAGCAGCATGGCTAGCGGGGGACAAGAGACCCAGTACTTC | TRBJ2-5 | - | TRBD2 | TRBV5-1
CASKGTGYSPLHF | TGTGCCAGCAAAGGGACAGGGTATTCACCCCTCCACTTT | TRBJ1-6 | - | TRBD1 | TRBV12-3/TRBV12-4
CASSRTGGARETQYF | TGTGCCAGCAGCCGGACAGGAGGAGCCAGGGAGACCCAGTACTTC | TRBJ2-5 | - | TRBD1 | TRBV5-5
CASSQTQNYRDRVIQPQHF | TGTGCCAGCAGCCAGACTCAAAACTACCGGGACAGGGTGATTCAGCCCCAGCATTTT | TRBJ1-5 | once | TRBD1 | TRBV5-6
CASSLPGTGTGFYEQYF | TGCGCCAGCAGCTTGCCCGGTACCGGGACAGGGTTCTACGAGCAGTACTTC | TRBJ2-7 | once | TRBD1 | TRBV5-1
CASSLSIPTGQYF | TGTGCCAGCAGCTTATCCATACCTACGGGGCAGTACTTC | TRBJ2-7 | once | - | TRBV7-2
CASRSTGALNTEAFF | TGTGCCAGCAGATCGACAGGGGCTTTGAACACTGAAGCTTTCTTT | TRBJ1-1 | - | TRBD1 | TRBV7-3
CASSKHPGDATEAFF | TGCGCCAGCAGCAAACACCCGGGGGACGCCACTGAAGCTTTCTTT | TRBJ1-1 | - | - | TRBV5-1
CASSDGEGKRAFF | TGCGCCAGCAGCGATGGGGAGGGCAAAAGAGCTTTCTTT | TRBJ1-1 | - | - | TRBV4-3
CASSSRGLAGGYSYNEQFF | TGTGCCAGCAGTTCCAGGGGACTAGCGGGGGGCTACTCCTACAATGAGCAGTTCTTC | TRBJ2-1 | - | TRBD2 | TRBV2
CASTWWAGVRDYTF | TGTGCCAGTACCTGGTGGGCGGGCGTTCGGGACTACACCTTC | TRBJ1-2 | - | - | TRBV19
CASSSDRGNTDTQYF | TGTGCCAGCAGCTCGGACAGGGGAAACACAGATACGCAGTATTTT | TRBJ2-3 | - | TRBD1 | TRBV7-9
CASSFFRTDWFF | TGTGCCAGCAGCTTCTTTAGAACCGATTGGTTCTTC | TRBJ2-1 | - | - | TRBV7-9
CASSLGGLAGNEQFF | TGCGCCAGCAGCTTGGGGGGACTAGCGGGGAATGAGCAGTTCTTC | TRBJ2-1 | few | TRBD2 | TRBV5-1
CASSLKQAGTQYF | TGTGCCAGCAGTTTAAAACAGGCAGGGACCCAGTACTTC | TRBJ2-5 | - | - | TRBV12-3/TRBV12-4
CASRGTGGGYGYTF | TGTGCCAGCAGGGGGACAGGGGGCGGGTATGGCTACACCTTC | TRBJ1-2 | - | TRBD1 | TRBV25-1
CASSFIQGTGELFF | TGTGCCAGTAGCTTTATACAGGGCACCGGGGAGCTGTTTTTT | TRBJ2-2 | - | - | TRBV19
CASSRTGVGEKLFF | TGTGCCAGCAGCCGGACAGGGGTTGGGGAAAAACTGTTTTTT | TRBJ1-4 | once | TRBD1 | TRBV5-6
CASSRLAGGPTDTQYF | TGTGCCAGCAGCCGACTAGCGGGGGGCCCCACAGATACGCAGTATTTT | TRBJ2-3 | once | TRBD2 | TRBV7-9
CASSRLAGGSNTGELFF | TGTGCCAGCAGCCGACTAGCGGGGGGTTCGAACACCGGGGAGCTGTTTTTT | TRBJ2-2 | - | TRBD2 | TRBV9